Below are 11 T cell receptor beta chains sequenced from a single sample in a study of OX40 agonist ivuxolimab in advanced cancers. Data came from immunoSEQ multiplex PCR; TCRdb stores just in-frame clones and leaves some out. The sample gives around 80,000 clones, more than 75% of which show up once; nearly 0.55% is in the top ten. The sequencing here drew on CD4+ or CD8+ T cells sorted from blood, taken in a trial of the OX40 agonist ivuxolimab. The receptors stem from an adult with an advanced solid tumor such as melanoma, head and neck, liver or kidney cancer.

The rearrangement links TRBV30 to TRBJ2-3; 8 nucleotides align to TRBD2. Germline V gene data show CDR1 as GTSNPN and CDR2 as SVGIG (reference sequence). The CDR3 has 15 amino acids. V trimming: 0 bases; J trimming: 3 bases; junction bases outside the gene matches: 5. This CDR3 reads CAWSVRGGGTDTQYF. CDR3 coding DNA: TGTGCCTGGAGTGTACGGGGCGGGGGGACAGATACGCAGTATTTT.

For the CDR3, the DNA is TGTGCCAGCAGTTTATCATGGCAGGGCGGGAATACGCAGTATTTT. The encoded protein is CASSLSWQGGNTQYF. The chain couples TRBV27 to TRBJ2-3, with a tentative D call TRBD2 (6 bases). Trimming removed 0 bases from V and 7 bases from J, with 14 bases in between. In germline, CDR1 is MNHEY, CDR2 SMNVEV (reference sequence). The CDR3 length is 15 residues.

The V and J genes are TRBV27 and TRBJ2-5; D unresolved. The V end lost 2 bases, the J end lost 7 bases, and 17 bases lay between the germline ends. The CDR3 has 15 residues. The germline CDR1 and CDR2 sequences are MNHEY and SMNVEV (reference sequence). The CDR3 here is CASSLGQSFRGTQYF. The CDR3 region has the DNA TGTGCCAGCAGTTTAGGGCAGAGTTTCCGTGGGACCCAGTACTTC.

The chain carries TRBV2 and TRBJ2-5, with D perhaps matching TRBD1 (5 bases). This CDR3 contains 15 residues. V was cut by 0 bases and J by 7 bases, with 15 bases left in between. Germline CDR1 SNHLY, CDR2 FYNNEI. CDR3: CASSEARTNQGTQYF. CDR3 DNA sequence: TGTGCCAGCAGTGAAGCCAGAACAAACCAGGGGACCCAGTACTTC.

The rearrangement links TRBV7-2 to TRBJ2-7, with TRBD1 identical over 11 bases. The V segment lost 2 bases and the J segment 3 bases; nucleotides outside the gene matches: 3. The CDR3 runs to 15 residues. The germline gives CDR1 SGHTA, CDR2 FQGNSA. The CDR3 loop is CASSLSGQGVYEQYF. CDR3 coding DNA: TGTGCCAGCAGCTTATCGGGACAGGGGGTCTACGAGCAGTACTTC.

This chain connects TRBV10-1 to TRBJ2-7; 11 bases line up with TRBD1. The CDR3 consists of 20 residues. Per germline, CDR1 WNHNN and CDR2 SYGVQD (reference sequence). Trimming at V came to 2 bases and at J to 1 base, leaving 16 bases not matched to a gene. This chain's CDR3 is CASSEREDRGPARPSYEQYF. The CDR3 DNA sequence: TGCGCCAGCAGTGAGAGAGAGGACAGGGGGCCGGCTAGGCCATCCTACGAGCAGTACTTC.

The chain is built from TRBV5-4 and TRBJ2-3; 7 nucleotides match TRBD2. J was trimmed by 7 bases and V by 4 bases; bases with no gene match: 15. The CDR3 runs to 16 residues. The V gene's germline CDR1 is SGHNT and CDR2 YYREEE (reference sequence). The CDR3 DNA reads TGTGCCAGCAGCGACCCGACTAGCCCCGCCAGGAATACGCAGTATTTT. Encoded protein: CASSDPTSPARNTQYF.

The J gene is TRBJ1-1, the V gene TRBV6-1; D uncertain. The CDR3 totals 13 residues. Trimming took off 6 bases at V and 1 base at J, with 9 bases between the two ends. The V gene's germline CDR1 is MNHNS and CDR2 SASEGT. The CDR3 DNA follows: TGTGCCAGCAGCCTGGAGTGGAACACTGAAGCTTTCTTT. Translation gives CASSLEWNTEAFF.

Written as DNA, the CDR3 is TGCGCCAGCAGCTCGGAACAGAACTACACCTTC. Its translation: CASSSEQNYTF. The rearrangement joins TRBV5-1 to TRBJ1-2; D not certain. Trimming stripped 3 bases from V and 10 bases from J, with 10 bases between. Per germline, CDR1 SGHRS and CDR2 YFSETQ. This CDR3 spans 11 amino acids.

The V call is TRBV7-2, the J call TRBJ1-1; D possibly corresponds to TRBD1 (5 bases). CDR1 is SGHTA and CDR2 is FQGNSA in the germline V gene. V was cut by 2 bases and J by 2 bases, with 9 bases left in between. The CDR3 loop spans 14 amino acids. The CDR3 DNA reads TGTGCCAGCAGCTTACAGGGTCTAAACACTGAAGCTTTCTTT. This gives the protein CASSLQGLNTEAFF.

The rearrangement joins TRBV6-5 to TRBJ2-3; 7 nucleotides agree with TRBD1. With 0 bases clipped from V and 2 bases from J, the junction kept 5 bases outside the gene matches. This CDR3 comprises 16 residues. Germline lookup yields CDR1 MNHEY and CDR2 SVGAGI. The CDR3 spells CASSYSAGGFTDTQYF. The CDR3 nucleotides read TGTGCCAGCAGTTACTCAGCAGGGGGATTCACAGATACGCAGTATTTT.